This T cell receptor (beta chain) derives from a study of blood T cell repertoires in COVID-19. Methods used by the authors: Amplification with reference gene primers provided the estimates of nucleated cell counts. Assay used: immunoSEQ multiplex PCR; TCRdb lists only in-frame clones, some missing. V and J calls and clone size are copied from that table; D and trimming were computed from the DNA. The sample holds roughly 200,000 clones, around 87% seen once. Germline CDR1 reads SGHNT; CDR2 reads YYREEE (reference sequence). Trimming took 0 bases from V and 7 from J; bases not matched to a gene: 4. The CDR3 runs 15 residues.

The sequenced material came from peripheral blood. The source is a man in his fifties or sixties who had recovered from COVID-19. This chain joins TRBV5-4 and TRBJ2-1, with 10 bases matching TRBD1. The CDR3 is CASSLAGTGVNEQFF. CDR3 DNA sequence: TGTGCCAGCAGCTTGGCCGGGACAGGGGTTAATGAGCAGTTCTTC.